The clone carrying this T cell receptor beta chain ranks as medium-sized. This sample is drawn from a study of blood T cell repertoires in COVID-19. Per the authors' pipeline: Researchers report that nucleated cell counts were estimated from reference gene primer amplification. TCRdb's table, derived via immunoSEQ multiplex PCR, lists solely in-frame clones and lacks some. V, J and clone size are those of that table, while D and trimming were read from the DNA. The table includes tens of thousands of clones, about 90% detected once. The V gene's germline CDR1 is MNHEY and CDR2 SVGAGI. The CDR3 totals 14 residues. J lost 7 bases, V lost 4 bases, and 8 bases had no gene match.

This clonotype originated in a woman aged 80 or over with COVID-19, enrolled during active disease. The rearrangement joins TRBV6-5 to TRBJ1-2; 8 bases match TRBD1. Source material: peripheral blood. CDR3 region: CASSWTGNRGGYTF. The CDR3 DNA reads TGTGCCAGCAGTTGGACAGGGAACAGAGGTGGCTACACCTTC.